This T cell receptor (beta chain) is drawn from a study of CD8+CD57+ T cells in acquired aplastic anemia. About the research overall: The average for DNA from sorted CD4+ and CD8+ cells was roughly 3 ug.

Sequencing was done on patients that had shown CD8+CD57+ cell expansion by flow cytometry. Using genomic DNA as the template, TCR beta VDJ and CDR3 profiling was carried out. Each CDR3 protein is one row after TCRdb ran MiXCR on the reads. The repertoire holds 150,000 to 200,000 distinct CDR3 sequences, with roughly 43% as singletons. This clonotype was detected only a few times. The V gene's germline CDR1 is SGHKS and CDR2 YYEKEE (reference sequence). This CDR3 spans 16 amino acids. The V gene lost 7 bases and the J gene lost 0 bases, with 17 bases spanning the gap. This TCR was sampled from a human donor with aplastic anemia. J is TRBJ1-3 and V is TRBV5-5; D possibly corresponds to TRBD1 (6 bases). Sample: sorted CD4+, CD8+, or CD8+CD57+ T cells (not recorded which) from PBMCs. The CDR3 region has the DNA TGTGCCAGCTCACCCAGACAGGCCGACTCTGGAAACACCATATATTTT. Its translation: CASSPRQADSGNTIYF.